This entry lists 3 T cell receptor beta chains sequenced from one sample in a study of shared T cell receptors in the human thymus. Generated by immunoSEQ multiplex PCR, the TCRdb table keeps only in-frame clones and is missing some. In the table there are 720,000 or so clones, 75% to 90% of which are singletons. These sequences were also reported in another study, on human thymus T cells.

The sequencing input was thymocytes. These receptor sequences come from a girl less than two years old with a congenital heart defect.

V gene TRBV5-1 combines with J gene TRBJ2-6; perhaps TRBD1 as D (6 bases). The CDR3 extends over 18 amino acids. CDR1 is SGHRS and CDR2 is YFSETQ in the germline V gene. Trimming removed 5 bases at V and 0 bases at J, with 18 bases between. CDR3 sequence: CASRGFGTKSSGANVLTF. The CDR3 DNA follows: TGCGCCAGCAGGGGGTTCGGGACAAAGAGCTCTGGGGCCAACGTCCTGACTTTC.

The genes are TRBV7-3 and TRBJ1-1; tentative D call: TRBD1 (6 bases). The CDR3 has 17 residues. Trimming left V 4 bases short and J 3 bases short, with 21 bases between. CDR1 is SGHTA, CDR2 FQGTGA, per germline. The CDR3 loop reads CASSSLPGQMGDTEAFF. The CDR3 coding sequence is TGTGCCAGCAGCTCCCTACCGGGACAAATGGGGGACACTGAAGCTTTCTTT.

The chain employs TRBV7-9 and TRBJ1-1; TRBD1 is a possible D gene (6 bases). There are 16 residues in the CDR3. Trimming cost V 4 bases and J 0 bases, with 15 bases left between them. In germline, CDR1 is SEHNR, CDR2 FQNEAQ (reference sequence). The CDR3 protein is CASSCPTGPMNTEAFF. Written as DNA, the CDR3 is TGTGCCAGCAGCTGCCCGACAGGACCCATGAACACTGAAGCTTTCTTT.